This is a list of T cell receptor beta chains from one sample in a study of cytomegalovirus exposure and HLA in healthy donors. Only in-frame clones appear in the TCRdb table, and some are missing; sequencing was by immunoSEQ multiplex PCR. Among roughly 190,000 clones listed, 81% were seen once. The sample comprised PBMCs. All receptors derive from a man in his fifties in good health and CMV-seronegative. Both conserved end residues are part of each CDR3. Fields, in order: CDR3 protein, CDR3 DNA, J gene, clone size, D gene, V gene. The D gene is left open where the match is weak. Only part of the rows carry a size: once, few, many, or a class if the clone is expanded.

CDR3: CASSLSGSYEQYF
DNA: TGTGCCAGCAGCTTATCAGGGTCCTACGAGCAGTACTTC
J: TRBJ2-7
size: once
D: .
V: TRBV7-8

CDR3: CASSVYPDTNQPQHF
DNA: TGTGCCAGCAGCGTTTACCCCGACACCAATCAGCCCCAGCATTTT
J: TRBJ1-5
size: .
D: .
V: TRBV9

CDR3: CATSGGQGNSGNTIYF
DNA: TGTGCCACCAGCGGGGGACAGGGAAACTCTGGAAACACCATATATTTT
J: TRBJ1-3
size: .
D: TRBD1
V: TRBV15

CDR3: CASRGQGTYEQYF
DNA: TGTGCCAGCAGGGGACAGGGAACCTACGAGCAGTACTTC
J: TRBJ2-7
size: .
D: TRBD1
V: TRBV7-2

CDR3: CASSVDGGGDTQYF
DNA: TGTGCCAGCAGCGTAGACGGGGGAGGAGATACGCAGTATTTT
J: TRBJ2-3
size: .
D: .
V: TRBV9

CDR3: CASSYRRGGETQYF
DNA: TGTGCCAGCAGTTACAGGCGGGGAGGAGAGACCCAGTACTTC
J: TRBJ2-5
size: .
D: .
V: TRBV6-5

CDR3: CASRSSKGLNNSPLHF
DNA: TGTGCCAGCAGGTCCTCTAAGGGGTTGAATAATTCACCCCTCCACTTT
J: TRBJ1-6
size: few
D: .
V: TRBV7-9

CDR3: CASSLDLGSTDTQYF
DNA: TGTGCCAGCAGTTTAGACCTAGGTAGCACAGATACGCAGTATTTT
J: TRBJ2-3
size: .
D: .
V: TRBV27

CDR3: CASSFETRSSEQYF
DNA: TGTGCCAGCAGCTTCGAGACTAGGTCGAGCGAGCAGTACTTC
J: TRBJ2-7
size: few
D: .
V: TRBV7-9

CDR3: CASSLLGGTYNEQFF
DNA: TGTGCCAGCTCCCTGCTAGGGGGAACCTACAATGAGCAGTTCTTC
J: TRBJ2-1
size: .
D: .
V: TRBV18

CDR3: CASSLRTGRPGYTF
DNA: TGTGCCAGCAGTTTAAGAACAGGGCGGCCTGGCTACACCTTC
J: TRBJ1-2
size: .
D: .
V: TRBV27

CDR3: CASSSGTGGNQPQHF
DNA: TGCGCCAGCAGCTCCGGGACAGGGGGCAATCAGCCCCAGCATTTT
J: TRBJ1-5
size: .
D: TRBD1
V: TRBV5-1

CDR3: CASSLAVPTDTQYF
DNA: TGCGCCAGCAGCTTGGCCGTCCCCACAGATACGCAGTATTTT
J: TRBJ2-3
size: few
D: .
V: TRBV5-1

CDR3: CASSPKGLANSYNEQFF
DNA: TGTGCCAGCAGCCCGAAGGGACTAGCCAACTCCTACAATGAGCAGTTCTTC
J: TRBJ2-1
size: .
D: TRBD2
V: TRBV9

CDR3: CASSLPGELFF
DNA: TGTGCCAGCAGTCTCCCCGGGGAGCTGTTTTTT
J: TRBJ2-2
size: .
D: .
V: TRBV2

CDR3: CASSYSRQGSGYTF
DNA: TGTGCCAGCAGTTACTCGAGACAGGGTAGTGGCTACACCTTC
J: TRBJ1-2
size: .
D: TRBD1
V: TRBV6-5

CDR3: CSAIPGTGSGYTF
DNA: TGCAGCGCAATACCCGGGACAGGGAGCGGCTACACCTTC
J: TRBJ1-2
size: once
D: TRBD1
V: TRBV29-1

CDR3: CASSFNPSGSSYEQYF
DNA: TGCGCCAGCAGCTTTAATCCCAGCGGGAGCTCCTACGAGCAGTACTTC
J: TRBJ2-7
size: .
D: TRBD2
V: TRBV5-1

CDR3: CAISDRIAMNTEAFF
DNA: TGTGCCATCAGTGACCGGATAGCGATGAACACTGAAGCTTTCTTT
J: TRBJ1-1
size: .
D: .
V: TRBV10-3

CDR3: CASSTKASSGANVLTF
DNA: TGTGCCAGCAGTACGAAAGCGAGTTCTGGGGCCAACGTCCTGACTTTC
J: TRBJ2-6
size: once
D: .
V: TRBV27

CDR3: CASSSLSAGPNGDGYTF
DNA: TGTGCCAGCAGCTCCCTTTCAGCAGGGCCCAACGGAGATGGCTACACCTTC
J: TRBJ1-2
size: .
D: .
V: TRBV13

CDR3: CASSSGNSPLHF
DNA: TGTGCCAGCAGTTCGGGAAATTCACCCCTCCACTTT
J: TRBJ1-6
size: .
D: .
V: TRBV6-4

CDR3: CASSVGTAASIYF
DNA: TGTGCCAGCAGCGTAGGAACAGCCGCGTCGATATATTTT
J: TRBJ1-3
size: once
D: .
V: TRBV9

CDR3: CATTKGYYEQYF
DNA: TGTGCCACAACAAAGGGGTACTACGAGCAGTACTTC
J: TRBJ2-7
size: .
D: .
V: TRBV19

CDR3: CASSRPGGSDTQYF
DNA: TGTGCCAGTAGTAGACCAGGGGGGTCGGATACGCAGTATTTT
J: TRBJ2-3
size: once
D: .
V: TRBV19

CDR3: CASMGGGPEAFF
DNA: TGTGCCAGCATGGGGGGAGGACCTGAAGCTTTCTTT
J: TRBJ1-1
size: .
D: .
V: TRBV27

CDR3: CATSRDHGQPGYEQYF
DNA: TGTGCCACCAGCAGAGATCACGGACAGCCGGGATACGAGCAGTACTTC
J: TRBJ2-7
size: .
D: .
V: TRBV15

CDR3: CASSFADTEAFF
DNA: TGTGCCAGCAGCTTTGCGGACACTGAAGCTTTCTTT
J: TRBJ1-1
size: .
D: .
V: TRBV5-6

CDR3: CSAWDRGDYGYTF
DNA: TGCAGCGCCTGGGACAGGGGAGACTATGGCTACACCTTC
J: TRBJ1-2
size: .
D: TRBD1
V: TRBV29-1